This TCR beta chain was found in a study of cytomegalovirus exposure and HLA in healthy donors. Study-level points and caveats: On later analysis, the bulk of CMV-associated TCR beta chains appeared to be HLA-restricted. TCR beta chain V- and J-gene trimming was linked, in a later analysis, to a missense variant in DCLRE1C.

Both 60 Vbeta primers and 13 Jbeta primers went into the PCR. The table came from immunoSEQ multiplex PCR; TCRdb's copy has only in-frame clones and leaves some out. Altogether about 180,000 clones are present, around 76% being singletons, with the ten largest covering approximately 1.4%. This CDR3 contains 11 residues. Germline CDR1 reads MDHEN; CDR2 reads SYDVKM. V was shortened by 6 bases and J by 1 base, with 3 bases between the two germline ends. A remark on this clone: Antigen: not known.

Sequenced sample: PBMCs. The receptor was isolated from a man between 40 and 49 years old in good health and CMV-seronegative. The chain carries TRBV28 and TRBJ2-5; D gene unclear. The CDR3 region is CASRLQETQYF. In DNA form, the CDR3 reads TGTGCCAGCAGACTCCAAGAGACCCAGTACTTC. The whole variable domain, filled in from reference TRBV28 and TRBJ2-5, reads DVKVTQSSRYLVKRTGEKVFLECVQDMDHENMFWYRQDPGLGLRLIYFSYDVKMKEKGDIPEGYSVSREKKERFSLILESASTNQTSMYLCASRLQETQYFGPGTRLLVL.